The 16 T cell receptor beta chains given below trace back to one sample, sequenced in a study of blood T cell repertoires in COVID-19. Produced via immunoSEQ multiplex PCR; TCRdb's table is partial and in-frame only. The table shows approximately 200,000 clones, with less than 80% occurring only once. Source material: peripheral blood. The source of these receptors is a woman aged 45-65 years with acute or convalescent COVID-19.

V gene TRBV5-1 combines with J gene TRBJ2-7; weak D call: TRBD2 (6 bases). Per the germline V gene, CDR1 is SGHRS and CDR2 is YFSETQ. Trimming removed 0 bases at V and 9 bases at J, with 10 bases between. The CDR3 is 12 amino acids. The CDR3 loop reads CASSLDLRGQYF. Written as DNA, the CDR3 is TGCGCCAGCAGCTTGGATTTGCGGGGGCAGTACTTC.

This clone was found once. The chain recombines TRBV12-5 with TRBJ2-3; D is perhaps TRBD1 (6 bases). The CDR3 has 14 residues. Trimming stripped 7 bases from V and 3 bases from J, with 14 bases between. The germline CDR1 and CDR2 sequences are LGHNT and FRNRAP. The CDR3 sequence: CASALQGSTDTQYF. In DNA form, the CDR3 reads TGTGCTAGTGCCTTGCAGGGGTCGACAGATACGCAGTATTTT.

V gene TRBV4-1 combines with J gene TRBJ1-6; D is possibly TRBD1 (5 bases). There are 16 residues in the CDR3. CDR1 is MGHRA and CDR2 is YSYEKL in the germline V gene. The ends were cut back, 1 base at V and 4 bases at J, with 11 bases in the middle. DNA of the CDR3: TGCGCCAGCAGCCAAGGGGGCGCCCAATATAATTCACCCCTCCACTTT. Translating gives CASSQGGAQYNSPLHF.

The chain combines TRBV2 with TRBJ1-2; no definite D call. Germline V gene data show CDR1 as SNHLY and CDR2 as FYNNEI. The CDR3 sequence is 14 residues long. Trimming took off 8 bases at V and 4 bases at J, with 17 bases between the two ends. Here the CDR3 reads CASLSEGGFYGYTF. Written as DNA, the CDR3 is TGTGCCAGCCTCAGCGAAGGCGGTTTCTATGGCTACACCTTC.

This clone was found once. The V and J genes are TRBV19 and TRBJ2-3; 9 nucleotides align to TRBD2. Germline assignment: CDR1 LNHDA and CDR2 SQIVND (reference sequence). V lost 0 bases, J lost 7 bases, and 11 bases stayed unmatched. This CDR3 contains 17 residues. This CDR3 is CASSIDRGGLAPHTQYF. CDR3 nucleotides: TGTGCCAGTAGTATAGACCGCGGGGGACTAGCACCACATACGCAGTATTTT.

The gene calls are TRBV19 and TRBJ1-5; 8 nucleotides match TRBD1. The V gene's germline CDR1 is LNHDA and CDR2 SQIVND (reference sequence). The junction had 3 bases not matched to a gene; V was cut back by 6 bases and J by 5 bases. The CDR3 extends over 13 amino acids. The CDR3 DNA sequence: TGTGCCAGTAGCGGGACAGGTGATCAGCCCCAGCATTTT. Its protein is CASSGTGDQPQHF. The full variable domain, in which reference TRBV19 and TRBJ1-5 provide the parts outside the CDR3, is DGGITQSPKYLFRKEGQNVTLSCEQNLNHDAMYWYRQDPGQGLRLIYYSQIVNDFQKGDIAEGYSVSREKKESFPLTVTSAQKNPTAFYLCASSGTGDQPQHFGDGTRLSIL.

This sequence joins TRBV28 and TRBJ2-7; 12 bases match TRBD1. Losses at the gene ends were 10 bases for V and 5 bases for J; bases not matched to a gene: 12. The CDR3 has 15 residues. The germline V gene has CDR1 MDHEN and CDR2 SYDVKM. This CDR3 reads CATQTPGQGAHEQYF. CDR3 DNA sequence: TGTGCCACCCAGACCCCGGGACAGGGGGCCCACGAGCAGTACTTC.

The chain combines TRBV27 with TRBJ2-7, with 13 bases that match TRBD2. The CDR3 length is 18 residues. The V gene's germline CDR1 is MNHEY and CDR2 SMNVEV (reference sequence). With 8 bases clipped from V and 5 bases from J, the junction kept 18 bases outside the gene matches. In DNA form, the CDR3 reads TGTGCCAGCGGGGCTACCGGACTAGCGGGAGTTGGGGCCCACGAGCAGTACTTC. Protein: CASGATGLAGVGAHEQYF.

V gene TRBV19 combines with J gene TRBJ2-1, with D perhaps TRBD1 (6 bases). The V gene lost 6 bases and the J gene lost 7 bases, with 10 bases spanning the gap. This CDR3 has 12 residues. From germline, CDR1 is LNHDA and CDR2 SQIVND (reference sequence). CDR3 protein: CASSSRGNEQFF. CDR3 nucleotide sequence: TGTGCCAGTAGCTCTAGGGGGAATGAGCAGTTCTTC. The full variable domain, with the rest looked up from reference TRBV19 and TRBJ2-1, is DGGITQSPKYLFRKEGQNVTLSCEQNLNHDAMYWYRQDPGQGLRLIYYSQIVNDFQKGDIAEGYSVSREKKESFPLTVTSAQKNPTAFYLCASSSRGNEQFFGPGTRLTVL.

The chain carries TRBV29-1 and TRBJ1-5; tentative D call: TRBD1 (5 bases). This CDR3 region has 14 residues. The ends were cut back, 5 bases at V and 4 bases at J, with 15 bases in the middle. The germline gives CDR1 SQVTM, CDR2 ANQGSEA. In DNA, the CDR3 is TGCAGCGTTTTGGGCGACAGTCCAAATCAGCCCCAGCATTTT. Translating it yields CSVLGDSPNQPQHF.

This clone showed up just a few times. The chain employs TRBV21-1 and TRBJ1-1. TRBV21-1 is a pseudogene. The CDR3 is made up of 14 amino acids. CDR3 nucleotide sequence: TGTGCCAGCAGCAACGGGAACCGGACCACTGAAGCTTTCTTT. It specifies CASSNGNRTTEAFF.

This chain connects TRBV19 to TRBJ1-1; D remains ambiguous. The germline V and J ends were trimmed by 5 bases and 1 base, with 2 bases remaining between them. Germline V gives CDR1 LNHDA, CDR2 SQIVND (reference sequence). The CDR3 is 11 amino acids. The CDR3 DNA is TGTGCCAGTAGTCAGAACACTGAAGCTTTCTTT. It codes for CASSQNTEAFF.

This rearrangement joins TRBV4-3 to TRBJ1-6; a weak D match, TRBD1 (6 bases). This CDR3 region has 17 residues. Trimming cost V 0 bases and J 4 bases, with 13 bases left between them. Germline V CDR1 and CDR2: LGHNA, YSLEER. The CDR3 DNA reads TGCGCCAGCAGCCAAGACGCGGGGGGCCAATATAATTCACCCCTCCACTTT. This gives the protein CASSQDAGGQYNSPLHF.

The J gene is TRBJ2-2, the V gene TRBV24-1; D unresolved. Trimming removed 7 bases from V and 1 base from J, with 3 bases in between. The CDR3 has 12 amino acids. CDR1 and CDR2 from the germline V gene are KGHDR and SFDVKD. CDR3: CATSRNTGELFF. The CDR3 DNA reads TGTGCCACCAGCAGGAACACCGGGGAGCTGTTTTTT.

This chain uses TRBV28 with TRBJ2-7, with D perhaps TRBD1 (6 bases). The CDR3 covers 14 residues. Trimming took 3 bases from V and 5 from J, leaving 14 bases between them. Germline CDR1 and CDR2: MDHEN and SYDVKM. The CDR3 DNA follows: TGTGCCAGCAGTTTTCTTGCAGGGGCGGACGAGCAGTACTTC. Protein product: CASSFLAGADEQYF.

In DNA, the CDR3 is TGTGCCAGCAGGTTAGGGCTAGCGGGATTGGAGCTGTTTTTT. Translation: CASRLGLAGLELFF. The chain has TRBV2 and TRBJ2-2; 9 bases align to TRBD2. The CDR3 totals 14 residues. Germline V gene lookup returns CDR1 SNHLY and CDR2 FYNNEI. Losses at the gene ends were 6 bases for V and 10 bases for J; bases not matched to a gene: 9.